These 19 T cell receptor beta chains were sequenced from one sample in a study of cytomegalovirus exposure and HLA in healthy donors (dated by TCRdb to about 2017). Libraries were prepared through the immunoSEQ multiplex PCR assay. For the multiplex PCR, a mixture combining 60 forward primers for TCR Vbeta segments and 13 reverse primers for TCR Jbeta segments was used. The table was pulled from immuneACCESS by TCRdb, which kept in-frame rearrangements only. Such tables lose some clones; where checked, under half of the loss comes from unresolved V genes, and the rest has no known cause. The sample records under 200,000 clones, roughly 13% of which are singletons. Over 6.5% of the sample is taken by the ten largest. Sequencing was carried out using PBMCs. The receptors originated from a middle-aged man in good health and CMV-seropositive.

The chain recombines TRBV6-6 with TRBJ1-2, with 8 positions matching TRBD1. The germline CDR1 and CDR2 sequences are MNHNY and SVGAGI (reference sequence). The CDR3 is made up of 14 amino acids. With 3 bases clipped from V and 8 bases from J, the junction kept 8 bases outside the gene matches. The DNA of the CDR3 is TGTGCCAGCAGTTATTCACAGGGGGTGGAAGGCTACACCTTC. Its translation: CASSYSQGVEGYTF.

Only a few counts were recorded for this clone. The chain has TRBV7-9 and TRBJ2-7; D is ambiguous. The germline CDR1 and CDR2 sequences are SEHNR and FQNEAQ (reference sequence). Trimming took 4 bases from V and 0 from J, leaving 7 bases between them. The CDR3 covers 13 residues. CDR3 nucleotide sequence: TGTGCCAGCAGCTCCTTTCGCTCCTACGAGCAGTACTTC. It codes for CASSSFRSYEQYF.

This clone was recorded a few times. The V and J genes are TRBV7-9 and TRBJ1-2, with 11 bases matching TRBD1. V gave up 5 bases and J gave up 8 bases; unmatched junction bases: 10. The CDR3 spans 15 residues. CDR1 SEHNR and CDR2 FQNEAQ come from the germline V gene (reference sequence). This chain's CDR3 is CASSPLGTGGLGYTF. In nucleotides, the CDR3 is TGTGCCAGCAGCCCTCTCGGGACAGGGGGATTGGGCTACACCTTC.

This clone has just a few counts. This rearrangement joins TRBV10-2 to TRBJ1-2; 9 nucleotides match TRBD1. CDR3 length: 14 amino acids. V was pared by 6 bases and J by 10 bases, with 12 bases of the junction left unmatched. Germline values: CDR1 WSHSY, CDR2 SAAADI. CDR3 protein: CASRAGDRESSYTF. CDR3 coding DNA: TGCGCCAGCAGGGCCGGGGACAGGGAATCATCCTACACCTTC.

The chain links TRBV28 to TRBJ1-2; maybe TRBD1 (5 bases). Germline assignment: CDR1 MDHEN and CDR2 SYDVKM. V shed 5 bases and J shed 2 bases, with 15 bases lying between them. This CDR3 has 15 residues. CDR3 sequence (DNA): TGTGCCAGCAGTAACGACGGGGGAGAGAACTATGGCTACACCTTC. As protein: CASSNDGGENYGYTF.

The table lists this clone with a few counts. The gene calls are TRBV6-6 and TRBJ2-1; D may be TRBD1 (6 bases). Trimming took 0 bases from V and 7 from J, leaving 16 bases between them. This CDR3 is 16 amino acids long. Germline V gene lookup returns CDR1 MNHNY and CDR2 SVGAGI (reference sequence). Here the CDR3 DNA reads TGTGCCAGCAGTTACTCGACACAGGGCAGTAAAAATGAGCAGTTCTTC. Translating it yields CASSYSTQGSKNEQFF.

The DNA of the CDR3 is TGCGCCAGCAGCTTGAAAGGGACAGAGAGTCAAGCTTTCTTT. Its protein is CASSLKGTESQAFF. This chain uses TRBV5-1 with TRBJ1-1; TRBD1 agrees at 7 bases. J lost 9 bases, V lost 1 base, and 9 bases had no gene match. The length of the CDR3 is 14 residues. Germline V gene data show CDR1 as SGHRS and CDR2 as YFSETQ.

This chain uses TRBV7-2 with TRBJ1-6, with D uncertain. The CDR3 is 12 amino acids. Germline CDR1 and CDR2: SGHTA and FQGNSA. V gave up 4 bases and J gave up 8 bases, with 6 bases separating them. CDR3: CASSSLYSPLHF. The CDR3 nucleotides read TGTGCCAGCAGCTCTCTTTATTCACCCCTCCACTTT.

This clone was seen a handful of times. Here the CDR3 DNA reads TGTGCCAGCAGCCGAGCTGGGGGGATCTCCTACGAGCAGTACGTC. It yields the protein CASSRAGGISYEQYV. The V and J genes are TRBV5-6 and TRBJ2-7; weak D call: TRBD2 (6 bases). Germline V gene data show CDR1 as SGHDT and CDR2 as YYEEEE. The V end lost 4 bases, the J end lost 0 bases, and 14 bases lay between the germline ends. This CDR3 spans 15 amino acids.

This clone turned up a few times. The chain employs TRBV11-3 and TRBJ1-1, with 12 bases matching TRBD1. There are 15 residues in the CDR3. After removal of 4 bases from V and 6 bases from J, the junction contained 6 bases not matched to a gene. Germline V CDR1 and CDR2: SGHNT, YENEEA. This CDR3 is CASSSPGTGGSEAFF. The CDR3 coding sequence is TGTGCCAGCAGCTCCCCCGGGACAGGGGGCTCTGAAGCTTTCTTT.

The chain uses TRBV30 and TRBJ1-1; D gene ambiguous. Trimming shortened V by 0 bases and J by 8 bases, and 7 bases separated the two germline ends. CDR3 length: 11 residues. The germline V gene has CDR1 GTSNPN and CDR2 SVGIG (reference sequence). The CDR3 DNA reads as TGTGCCTGGAGTGTCGAGGGCGAAGCTTTCTTT. It translates to CAWSVEGEAFF.

This sequence joins TRBV15 and TRBJ1-1; D remains unclear. Germline V lookup: CDR1 LNHNV, CDR2 YYDKDF (reference sequence). Trimming took off 0 bases at V and 5 bases at J, with 10 bases between the two ends. The CDR3 spans 14 residues. CDR3 in DNA: TGTGCCACCAGCAGAGATACGAGCGGGACTGAAGCTTTCTTT. This sequence encodes CATSRDTSGTEAFF.

This rearrangement joins TRBV7-2 to TRBJ2-3, with 9 bases that match TRBD2. Germline lookup yields CDR1 SGHTA and CDR2 FQGNSA. J was trimmed by 9 bases and V by 2 bases; bases with no gene match: 6. This CDR3 has 14 residues. The CDR3 region has the DNA TGTGCCAGCAGCTTATGGGTCAGCGGGGGGACGCAGTATTTT. Protein: CASSLWVSGGTQYF. Full variable domain (rest looked up from reference TRBV7-2 and TRBJ2-3): GAGVSQSPSNKVTEKGKDVELRCDPISGHTALYWYRQSLGQGLEFLIYFQGNSAPDKSGLPSDRFSAERTGGSVSTLTIQRTQQEDSAVYLCASSLWVSGGTQYFGPGTRLTVL.

This chain connects TRBV28 to TRBJ2-5; a weak D match, TRBD2 (6 bases). Germline CDR1 reads MDHEN; CDR2 reads SYDVKM. The CDR3 is 17 amino acids. V lost 5 bases and J 0 bases, leaving 19 bases between the germline ends. The CDR3 sequence is CASSPISTRFYQETQYF. In nucleotides, the CDR3 is TGTGCCAGCAGTCCAATATCGACTAGATTTTACCAAGAGACCCAGTACTTC.

The J gene is TRBJ2-4, the V gene TRBV11-2; a possible D gene is TRBD1 (5 bases). CDR1 is SGHAT and CDR2 is FQNNGV in the germline V gene. The CDR3 sequence is 14 residues long. The ends were cut back, 5 bases at V and 6 bases at J, with 14 bases in the middle. In DNA, the CDR3 is TGTGCCAGCAGCGATGGACACGGCGGAAACATTCAGTACTTC. The encoded protein is CASSDGHGGNIQYF.

The V call is TRBV11-3, the J call TRBJ1-6; TRBD1 aligns across 9 bases. The junction had 0 bases not matched to a gene; V was cut back by 1 base and J by 5 bases. The CDR3 sequence is 15 residues long. The germline V gene has CDR1 SGHNT and CDR2 YENEEA. CDR3 sequence (DNA): TGTGCCAGCAGCTTAGGGACAGGGGATAATTCACCCCTCCACTTT. Amino acids: CASSLGTGDNSPLHF.

This clone was detected only a few times. CDR3 loop: CASSQVQANSPLHF. The CDR3 coding sequence is TGTGCCAGCAGCCAAGTCCAGGCGAATTCACCCCTCCACTTT. The chain carries TRBV4-2 and TRBJ1-6; no reliable D call. The CDR3 extends over 14 amino acids. V lost 1 base to trimming and J lost 7 bases, with 8 bases between them. Germline V gene sequence: CDR1 LGHNA, CDR2 YNFKEQ.

The rearrangement uses TRBV19 and TRBJ1-4; 10 bases agree with TRBD1. V shed 6 bases, J shed 8 bases, and the junction held 6 bases outside the gene matches. Germline V gene sequence: CDR1 LNHDA, CDR2 SQIVND (reference sequence). CDR3 length equals 14 residues. The CDR3 loop is CASRTGGLYEKLFF. The CDR3 DNA reads TGTGCCAGTAGGACAGGGGGCCTGTACGAAAAACTGTTTTTT. The variable domain in full, with the rest retrieved from reference TRBV19 and TRBJ1-4, is DGGITQSPKYLFRKEGQNVTLSCEQNLNHDAMYWYRQDPGQGLRLIYYSQIVNDFQKGDIAEGYSVSREKKESFPLTVTSAQKNPTAFYLCASRTGGLYEKLFFGSGTQLSVL.

J is TRBJ2-5 and V is TRBV5-6; TRBD1 aligns across 7 bases. The J segment lost 6 bases and the V segment lost 4 bases, leaving 15 bases of the junction unmatched. Germline V gene sequence: CDR1 SGHDT, CDR2 YYEEEE. CDR3 length: 16 amino acids. CDR3 sequence (DNA): TGTGCCAGCAGCCATACGACGGACAGGCCTCTGCAGACCCAGTACTTC. Protein: CASSHTTDRPLQTQYF.